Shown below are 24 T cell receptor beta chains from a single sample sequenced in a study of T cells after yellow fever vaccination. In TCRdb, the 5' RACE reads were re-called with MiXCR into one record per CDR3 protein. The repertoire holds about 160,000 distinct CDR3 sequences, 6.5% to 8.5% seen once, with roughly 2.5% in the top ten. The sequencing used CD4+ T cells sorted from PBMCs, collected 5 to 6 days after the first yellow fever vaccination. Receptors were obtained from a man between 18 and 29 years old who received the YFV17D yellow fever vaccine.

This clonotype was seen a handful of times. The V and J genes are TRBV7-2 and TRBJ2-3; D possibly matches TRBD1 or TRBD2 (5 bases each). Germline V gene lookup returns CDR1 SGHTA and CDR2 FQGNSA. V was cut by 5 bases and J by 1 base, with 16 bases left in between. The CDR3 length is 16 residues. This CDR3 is CASSGAWRLRTDTQYF. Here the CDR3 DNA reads TGTGCCAGCAGCGGGGCATGGAGACTACGCACAGATACGCAGTATTTT.

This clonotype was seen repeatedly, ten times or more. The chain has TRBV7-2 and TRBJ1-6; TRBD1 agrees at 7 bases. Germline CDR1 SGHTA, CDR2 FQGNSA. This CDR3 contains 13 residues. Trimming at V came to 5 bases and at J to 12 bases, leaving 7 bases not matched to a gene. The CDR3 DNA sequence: TGTGCCAGCAGCATGGCAGGGGGTGGACCCCTCCACTTT. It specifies CASSMAGGGPLHF.

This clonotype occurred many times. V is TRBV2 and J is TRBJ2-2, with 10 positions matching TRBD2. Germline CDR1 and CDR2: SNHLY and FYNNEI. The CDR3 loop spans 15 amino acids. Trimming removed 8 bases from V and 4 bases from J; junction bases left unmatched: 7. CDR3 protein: CASAGQRGGTGELFF. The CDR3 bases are TGTGCCAGCGCCGGGCAGCGGGGGGGCACCGGGGAGCTGTTTTTT.

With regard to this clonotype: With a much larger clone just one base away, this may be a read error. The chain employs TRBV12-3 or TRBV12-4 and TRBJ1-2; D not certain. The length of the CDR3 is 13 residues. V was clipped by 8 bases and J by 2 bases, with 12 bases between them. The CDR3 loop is CASVLRPNYGYTF. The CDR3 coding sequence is TGTGCCAGCGTACTTAGGCCGAACTATGGCTACACCTTC.

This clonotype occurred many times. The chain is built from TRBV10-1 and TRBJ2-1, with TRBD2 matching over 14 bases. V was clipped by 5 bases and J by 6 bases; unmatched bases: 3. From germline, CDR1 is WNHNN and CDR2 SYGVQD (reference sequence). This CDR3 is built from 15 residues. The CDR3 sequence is CASSRLAGGVNEQFF. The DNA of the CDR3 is TGCGCCAGCAGTCGACTAGCGGGGGGGGTCAATGAGCAGTTCTTC.

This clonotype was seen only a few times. The CDR3 sequence: CASSQSPRGDTQYF. The CDR3 nucleotides are TGCGCCAGCAGCCAATCTCCCCGGGGAGATACGCAGTATTTT. The chain has TRBV4-1 and TRBJ2-3, with D possibly being TRBD2 (5 bases). The CDR3 consists of 14 residues. The V end was cut by 2 bases, the J end by 5 bases, with 11 bases between. Germline CDR1 and CDR2: MGHRA and YSYEKL.

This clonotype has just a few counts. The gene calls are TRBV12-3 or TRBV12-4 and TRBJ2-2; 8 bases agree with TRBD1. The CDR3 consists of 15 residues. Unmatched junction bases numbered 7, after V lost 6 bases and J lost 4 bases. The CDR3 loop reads CASSKEQGVTGELFF. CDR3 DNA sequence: TGTGCCAGCAGCAAAGAACAGGGGGTCACCGGGGAGCTGTTTTTT.

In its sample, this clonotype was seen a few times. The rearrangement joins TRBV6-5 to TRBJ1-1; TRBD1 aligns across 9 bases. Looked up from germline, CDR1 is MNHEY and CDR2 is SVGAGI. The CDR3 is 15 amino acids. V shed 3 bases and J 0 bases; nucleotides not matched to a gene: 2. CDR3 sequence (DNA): TGTGCCAGCAGTTATACAGGGGGCATGAACACTGAAGCTTTCTTT. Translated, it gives CASSYTGGMNTEAFF.

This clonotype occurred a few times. The CDR3 spells CASSANRDNTEAFF. The DNA for the CDR3 is TGTGCCAGCAGCGCGAACCGGGACAACACTGAAGCTTTCTTT. J is TRBJ1-1 and V is TRBV7-9; D possibly corresponds to TRBD1 (5 bases). V lost 5 bases and J 2 bases, leaving 12 bases between the germline ends. The length of the CDR3 is 14 residues. CDR1 and CDR2 (germline): SEHNR, FQNEAQ (reference sequence).

The CDR3 sequence: CAWSGVPGQFF. CDR3 DNA: TGTGCCTGGAGTGGCGTTCCGGGGCAGTTCTTC. The chain has TRBV30 and TRBJ2-1; no firm D call. This CDR3 region has 11 residues. Germline-derived CDR1 and CDR2 are GTSNPN and SVGIG (reference sequence). The ends were cut back, 1 base at V and 12 bases at J, with 10 bases in the middle.

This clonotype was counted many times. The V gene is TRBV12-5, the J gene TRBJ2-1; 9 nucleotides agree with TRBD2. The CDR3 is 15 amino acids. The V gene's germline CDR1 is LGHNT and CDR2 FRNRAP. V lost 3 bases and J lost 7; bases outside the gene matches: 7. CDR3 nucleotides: TGTGCTAGTGGTTTTGGGCTAGCGGGGTATAATGAGCAGTTCTTC. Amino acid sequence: CASGFGLAGYNEQFF. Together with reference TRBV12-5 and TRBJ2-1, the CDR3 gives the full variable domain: DARVTQTPRHKVTEMGQEVTMRCQPILGHNTVFWYRQTMMQGLELLAYFRNRAPLDDSGMPKDRFSAEMPDATLATLKIQPSEPRDSAVYFCASGFGLAGYNEQFFGPGTRLTVL.

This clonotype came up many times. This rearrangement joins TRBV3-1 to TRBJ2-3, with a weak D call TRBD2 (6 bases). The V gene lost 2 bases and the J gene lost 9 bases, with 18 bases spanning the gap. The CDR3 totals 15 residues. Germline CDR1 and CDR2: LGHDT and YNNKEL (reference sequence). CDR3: CASSQSGGTLGTQYF. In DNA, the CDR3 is TGTGCCAGCAGCCAATCCGGAGGGACCCTGGGGACGCAGTATTTT.

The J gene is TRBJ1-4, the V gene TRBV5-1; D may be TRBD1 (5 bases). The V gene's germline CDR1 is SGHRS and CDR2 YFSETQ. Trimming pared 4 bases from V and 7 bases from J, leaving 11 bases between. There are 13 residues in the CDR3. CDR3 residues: CASSRDGREKLFF. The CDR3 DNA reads TGCGCCAGCAGCCGGGACGGACGTGAAAAACTGTTTTTT.

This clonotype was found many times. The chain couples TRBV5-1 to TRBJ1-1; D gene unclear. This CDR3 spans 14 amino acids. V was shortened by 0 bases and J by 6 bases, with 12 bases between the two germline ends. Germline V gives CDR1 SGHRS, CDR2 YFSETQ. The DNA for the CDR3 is TGCGCCAGCAGCTTGGTCCCCACCGCGGCTGAAGCTTTCTTT. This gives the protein CASSLVPTAAEAFF.

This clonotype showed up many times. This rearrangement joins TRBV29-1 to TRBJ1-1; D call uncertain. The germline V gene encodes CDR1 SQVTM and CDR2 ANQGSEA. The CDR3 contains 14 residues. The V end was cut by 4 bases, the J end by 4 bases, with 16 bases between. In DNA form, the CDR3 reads TGCAGCGTTGCCTTAGCCCTCTCGGTCACTGAAGCTTTCTTT. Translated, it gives CSVALALSVTEAFF.

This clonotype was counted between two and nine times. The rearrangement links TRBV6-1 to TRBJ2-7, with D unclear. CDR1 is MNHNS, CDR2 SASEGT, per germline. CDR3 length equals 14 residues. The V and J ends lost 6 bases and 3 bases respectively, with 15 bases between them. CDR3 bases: TGTGCCAGCAGGGAGCCGGGCTTCCTCTACGAGCAGTACTTC. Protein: CASREPGFLYEQYF.

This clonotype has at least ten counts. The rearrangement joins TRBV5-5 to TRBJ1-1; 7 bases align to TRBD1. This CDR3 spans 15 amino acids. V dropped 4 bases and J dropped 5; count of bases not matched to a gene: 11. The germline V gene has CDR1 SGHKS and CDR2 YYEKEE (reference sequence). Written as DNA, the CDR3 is TGTGCCAGCAGCCAGGGACAGCGTACTAGGACTGAAGCTTTCTTT. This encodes CASSQGQRTRTEAFF.

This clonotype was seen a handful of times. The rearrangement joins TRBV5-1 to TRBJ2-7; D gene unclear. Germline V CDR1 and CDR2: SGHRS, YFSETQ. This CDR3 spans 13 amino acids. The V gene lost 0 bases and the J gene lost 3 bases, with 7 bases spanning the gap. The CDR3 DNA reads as TGCGCCAGCAGCTTGGATACGTTCTACGAGCAGTACTTC. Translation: CASSLDTFYEQYF.

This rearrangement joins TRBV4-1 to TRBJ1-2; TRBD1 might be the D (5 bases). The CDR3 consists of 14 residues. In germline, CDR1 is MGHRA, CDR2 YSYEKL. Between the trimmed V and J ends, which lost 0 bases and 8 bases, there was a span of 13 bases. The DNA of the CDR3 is TGCGCCAGCAGCCAAGATCTGGGACGTCGGGGCTACACCTTC. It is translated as CASSQDLGRRGYTF.

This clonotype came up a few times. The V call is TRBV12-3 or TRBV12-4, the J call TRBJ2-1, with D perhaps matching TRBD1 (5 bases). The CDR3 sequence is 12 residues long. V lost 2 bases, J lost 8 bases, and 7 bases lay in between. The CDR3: CASSLIGDEQFF. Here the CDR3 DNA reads TGTGCCAGCAGTTTAATAGGGGATGAGCAGTTCTTC.

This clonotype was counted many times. This chain's CDR3 is CSARTQRGTEAFF. The DNA for the CDR3 is TGCAGTGCTAGGACCCAACGCGGCACTGAAGCTTTCTTT. The rearrangement uses TRBV20-1 and TRBJ1-1, with D unresolved. There are 13 residues in the CDR3. Trimming took off 3 bases at V and 4 bases at J, with 12 bases between the two ends. From germline, CDR1 is DFQATT and CDR2 SNEGSKA (reference sequence).

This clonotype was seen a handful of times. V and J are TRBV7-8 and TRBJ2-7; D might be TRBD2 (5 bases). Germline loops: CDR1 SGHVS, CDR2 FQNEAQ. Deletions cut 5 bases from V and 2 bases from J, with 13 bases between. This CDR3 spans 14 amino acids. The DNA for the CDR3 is TGTGCCAGCAGCGCCCCGGGGATACCCTACGAGCAGTACGTC. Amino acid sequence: CASSAPGIPYEQYV.

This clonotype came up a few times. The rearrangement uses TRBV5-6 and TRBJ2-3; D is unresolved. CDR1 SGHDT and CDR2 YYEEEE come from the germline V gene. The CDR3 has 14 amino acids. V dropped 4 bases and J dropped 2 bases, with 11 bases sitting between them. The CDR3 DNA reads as TGTGCCAGCAGCGCACCGCCGTTCACAGATACGCAGTATTTT. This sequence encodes CASSAPPFTDTQYF.

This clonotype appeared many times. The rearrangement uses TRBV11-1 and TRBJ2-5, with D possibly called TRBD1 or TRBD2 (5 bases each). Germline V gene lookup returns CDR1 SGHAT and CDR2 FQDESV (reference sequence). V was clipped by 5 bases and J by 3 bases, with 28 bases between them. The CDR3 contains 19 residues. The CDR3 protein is CASSTAAGTSISIKETQYF. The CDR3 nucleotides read TGTGCCAGCAGCACCGCCGCCGGGACCAGTATCTCCATAAAAGAGACCCAGTACTTC.